This T cell receptor beta chain appears in the sequencing data of a study of PD-L1 blockade in urothelial cancer. Study-wide background: It was at 3 weeks (second dose) and 6 weeks after treatment start that blood was analyzed. Reported median T cell count for blood samples was roughly 140,000. Study outcomes and limitations: Durable-benefit cases showed more tumor-associated blood clone expansion at 3 weeks. Better progression-free and overall survival followed lower pretreatment blood clonality.

With V trimmed by 5 bases and J by 4 bases, 7 bases remained unmatched. Germline loops: CDR1 MDHEN, CDR2 SYDVKM. The CDR3 is 17 amino acids. To note about this clone: Antigen unknown.

The assay was immunoSEQ multiplex PCR, and TCRdb's table has in-frame clones only and misses some. The sample lists tens of thousands of clones; roughly 87% were seen once. The source was PBMCs, collected around atezolizumab (anti-PD-L1) treatment. This rearrangement joins TRBV28 to TRBJ2-1; 14 bases line up with TRBD2. The sequence was obtained from a man aged 70 or older with urothelial cancer. For the CDR3, the DNA is TGTGCCAGCAGTGGATTGACTAGCGGGAGGGCATACAATGAGCAGTTCTTC. Translation gives CASSGLTSGRAYNEQFF.